This T cell receptor (beta chain) was retrieved from a study of cytomegalovirus exposure and HLA in healthy donors. Regarding the study as a whole: Most TCR sequences proved rare, with some public TCRs found in many donors. Accounts indicate the classifier identified cytomegalovirus status with strong specificity and sensitivity. The study put about 180 TCR beta chains on its list as cytomegalovirus-associated.

The germline V and J ends were trimmed by 0 bases and 2 bases, with 8 bases remaining between them. In germline, CDR1 is SGHAT, CDR2 FQNNGV. This CDR3 is built from 16 residues. Clones were read by immunoSEQ multiplex PCR, and TCRdb kept only the in-frame ones, dropping some. Of approximately 54,000 clones listed, roughly 87% were seen once; the top ten hold around 8%. The validation cohort, a group of 130 or so subjects, included the donors and was separate from the roughly 720-subject first cohort. A note on this clone: Its target is unknown.

This TCR was sampled from a woman younger than 30 in good health and CMV-seropositive. The chain uses TRBV11-2 and TRBJ2-6; D remains ambiguous. Sequenced sample: PBMCs. CDR3 loop: CASSLDWLTGANVLTF. CDR3 nucleotide sequence: TGTGCCAGCAGCTTAGATTGGCTTACTGGGGCCAACGTCCTGACTTTC.